The clone carrying this T cell receptor (beta chain) was counted between two and nine times. The sample belongs to a study of blood T cell repertoires in COVID-19. In the study overall: Specimens from acute and convalescent COVID-19 originated in the United States, Italy and Spain. From T cells, B-cell-depleted T cells, or PBMCs came the material, which was cDNA or gDNA.

The CDR3 is made up of 11 amino acids. The germline V gene encodes CDR1 SQVTM and CDR2 ANQGSEA. Trimming took off 8 bases at V and 2 bases at J, with 9 bases between the two ends. Authors' data handling: Reference gene primer amplification gave nucleated cell count estimates. Here immunoSEQ multiplex PCR was the method, and the copy in TCRdb shows in-frame clones only, minus some. V and J calls and clone size follow that table, whereas D and trimming were derived from the DNA. The sample shows about 78,000 clones, approximately 89% of them seen only once. Source material: peripheral blood. This chain uses TRBV29-1 with TRBJ1-1; D uncertain. The sequence came from a man over 45 with active or convalescent COVID-19. As DNA, the CDR3 is TGCAGCTATACAGTCAACACTGAAGCTTTCTTT. Its translation: CSYTVNTEAFF.